This T cell receptor (beta chain) was identified during a study of blood T cell repertoires in COVID-19. About the research overall: Sources were T cells, B-cell-depleted T cells, or PBMCs; the material itself was cDNA or gDNA.

As processed by the authors: Reference gene primer amplification gave estimated nucleated cell counts. The method was immunoSEQ multiplex PCR; TCRdb's version includes in-frame clones alone and lacks a portion of them. Clonal size and the V and J genes are those of that table, whereas D and trimming came from the DNA. There are approximately 220,000 clones in the sample; roughly 80% occur only once, and approximately 4% lies in the top ten. The sample taken for sequencing was PBMCs or T cells enriched from blood (not recorded which). The receptor comes from a woman aged 40 to 50 who had been exposed to COVID-19.

The DNA for the CDR3 is TGTGCCAGCAGCTTTGGTAACTTTAATGAAAAACTGTTTTTT. Its translation: CASSFGNFNEKLFF. This chain uses TRBV11-2 with TRBJ1-4; D not resolved. Trimming shortened V by 3 bases and J by 4 bases, and 9 bases separated the two germline ends. The CDR3 totals 14 residues. Germline V gene sequence: CDR1 SGHAT, CDR2 FQNNGV. Together with reference TRBV11-2 and TRBJ1-4, the CDR3 gives the full variable domain: EAGVAQSPRYKIIEKRQSVAFWCNPISGHATLYWYQQILGQGPKLLIQFQNNGVVDDSQLPKDRFSAERLKGVDSTLKIQPAKLEDSAVYLCASSFGNFNEKLFFGSGTQLSVL.